A selection of T cell receptor beta chains follows, all from one sample in a study of cytomegalovirus exposure and HLA in healthy donors. TCRdb's table, derived via immunoSEQ multiplex PCR, lists solely in-frame clones and lacks some. The sample has about 190,000 clones, more than 9.5% seen once. Material for sequencing was PBMCs. The receptors were sampled from a man aged 50 to 59 in good health and CMV-seropositive. Each CDR3 is given with its conserved first and last residue. Fields, in order: CDR3 length, clone size, J gene, D gene, V gene, CDR3 protein, CDR3 DNA. A D gene is named only where the DNA matches it firmly. Size is omitted from some rows. Given values are once, few, many or a class for expanded clones.

16 | few | TRBJ2-3 | TRBD2 | TRBV6-4 | CASSDFGGTSTDTQYF | TGTGCCAGCAGTGACTTCGGGGGGACCAGCACAGATACGCAGTATTTT
16 | few | TRBJ2-3 | . | TRBV7-9 | CASSLGRGDYTDTQYF | TGTGCCAGCAGCTTAGGTAGAGGCGACTACACAGATACGCAGTATTTT
15 | many | TRBJ2-2 | TRBD1 | TRBV11-3 | CASSLDTDRGGELFF | TGTGCCAGCAGCTTAGATACGGACAGGGGAGGGGAGCTGTTTTTT
13 | few | TRBJ1-1 | . | TRBV7-2 | CASSSQGDTEAFF | TGTGCCAGCAGCTCACAAGGGGACACTGAAGCTTTCTTT
16 | few | TRBJ1-2 | . | TRBV30 | CAWSLGGLRSNYGYTF | TGTGCCTGGAGCCTAGGCGGACTTCGATCCAACTATGGCTACACCTTC
12 | . | TRBJ2-1 | . | TRBV7-6 | CASSSGRNEQFF | TGTGCCAGCAGCAGCGGTAGAAATGAGCAGTTCTTC
17 | few | TRBJ1-4 | . | TRBV7-9 | CASSLAFGHTFNEKLFF | TGTGCCAGCAGCTTAGCTTTTGGGCACACCTTCAATGAAAAACTGTTTTTT
14 | . | TRBJ1-4 | . | TRBV5-6 | CASSPGATNEKLFF | TGTGCCAGCAGTCCGGGAGCAACTAATGAAAAACTGTTTTTT
17 | . | TRBJ2-3 | TRBD2 | TRBV7-3 | CASSLTATSGGQDTQYF | TGTGCCAGCAGCTTAACGGCGACTAGCGGGGGGCAGGATACGCAGTATTTT
18 | . | TRBJ1-5 | . | TRBV18 | CASSPAVRERERVKPQHF | TGTGCCAGCTCACCGGCAGTCCGCGAGAGGGAAAGGGTGAAGCCCCAGCATTTT
16 | few | TRBJ1-2 | TRBD1 | TRBV5-1 | CASSRQGQGFGYGYTF | TGCGCCAGCAGCCGACAAGGACAGGGTTTTGGCTATGGCTACACCTTC
14 | few | TRBJ2-2 | . | TRBV15 | CATSRDGGTGELFF | TGTGCCACCAGCAGAGATGGAGGGACCGGGGAGCTGTTTTTT
14 | few | TRBJ2-3 | TRBD1 | TRBV10-1 | CASSEGTATDTQYF | TGCGCCAGCAGTGAGGGGACAGCCACAGATACGCAGTATTTT
14 | . | TRBJ1-2 | TRBD1 | TRBV9 | CASSPDRGNYGYTF | TGTGCCAGCAGCCCGGACAGGGGTAACTATGGCTACACCTTC
13 | few | TRBJ2-5 | . | TRBV7-2 | CASRQTGIGAQYF | TGTGCCAGCAGACAGACTGGGATAGGGGCCCAGTACTTC
16 | . | TRBJ1-2 | . | TRBV7-8 | CASSSPVNKRGYGYTF | TGTGCCAGCAGCTCGCCTGTCAATAAAAGGGGGTATGGCTACACCTTC
13 | . | TRBJ2-5 | TRBD1 | TRBV6-4 | CASSADRGETQYF | TGTGCCAGCAGCGCAGACAGGGGAGAGACCCAGTACTTC
15 | . | TRBJ1-2 | TRBD1 | TRBV4-3 | CASSQGQGGIYGYTF | TGCGCCAGCAGCCAAGGACAGGGTGGCATCTATGGCTACACCTTC
13 | . | TRBJ2-3 | . | TRBV7-2 | CASSYSPTDTQYF | TGTGCCAGCAGCTACTCCCCCACAGATACGCAGTATTTT
14 | . | TRBJ2-1 | TRBD1 | TRBV10-2 | CASSEVRGTNEQFF | TGCGCCAGCAGTGAGGTCAGGGGGACGAATGAGCAGTTCTTC
14 | few | TRBJ1-5 | TRBD1 | TRBV2 | CASRDDRGDQPQHF | TGTGCCAGCAGAGATGACAGGGGAGATCAGCCCCAGCATTTT
14 | . | TRBJ2-3 | . | TRBV7-2 | CASSLWGPTDTQYF | TGTGCCAGCAGCTTATGGGGGCCCACAGATACGCAGTATTTT
15 | few | TRBJ1-4 | . | TRBV19 | CASSVQGFGNEKLFF | TGTGCCAGTAGTGTCCAGGGGTTTGGTAATGAAAAACTGTTTTTT
12 | few | TRBJ1-1 | . | TRBV5-1 | CASSLRGFEAFF | TGCGCCAGCAGCTTGCGGGGGTTTGAAGCTTTCTTT
11 | . | TRBJ1-2 | . | TRBV29-1 | CSVGSNYGYTF | TGCAGCGTTGGGAGCAACTATGGCTACACCTTC
14 | . | TRBJ1-2 | . | TRBV18 | CASSPPGRVYGYTF | TGTGCCAGCTCACCGCCGGGCAGGGTCTATGGCTACACCTTC
16 | many | TRBJ2-1 | . | TRBV5-6 | CASSFFSSGLQNEQFF | TGTGCCAGCAGCTTCTTCTCCAGCGGTCTCCAAAATGAGCAGTTCTTC
15 | few | TRBJ2-1 | . | TRBV30 | CAWSSTLPGLDEQFF | TGTGCCTGGAGCTCGACTCTCCCGGGGTTGGATGAGCAGTTCTTC
16 | . | TRBJ2-1 | TRBD2 | TRBV5-1 | CASSPRAGGPKYEQFF | TGCGCCAGCAGCCCAAGAGCGGGGGGTCCAAAGTATGAGCAGTTCTTC
16 | . | TRBJ2-5 | TRBD1 | TRBV19 | CASSLTGPEYQETQYF | TGTGCCAGTAGTTTGACAGGGCCTGAGTACCAAGAGACCCAGTACTTC
15 | few | TRBJ2-2 | TRBD2 | TRBV28 | CASSLLGGGTGELFF | TGTGCCAGCAGTTTATTGGGCGGGGGCACCGGGGAGCTGTTTTTT
15 | . | TRBJ1-1 | . | TRBV18 | CASSPTAGLNTEAFF | TGTGCCAGCTCACCTACTGCAGGTCTGAACACTGAAGCTTTCTTT
15 | . | TRBJ2-3 | TRBD2 | TRBV5-6 | CASSSSGGGTDTQYF | TGTGCCAGCAGCTCGAGCGGGGGCGGCACAGATACGCAGTATTTT
14 | . | TRBJ1-5 | . | TRBV4-2 | CASSQTGRGQPQHF | TGTGCCAGCAGCCAGACCGGGCGCGGGCAGCCCCAGCATTTT
14 | few | TRBJ2-3 | . | TRBV28 | CASRAAGSTDTQYF | TGTGCCAGCAGGGCGGCGGGGAGCACAGATACGCAGTATTTT
14 | . | TRBJ2-5 | TRBD2 | TRBV30 | CAWSVSGGSETQYF | TGTGCCTGGAGTGTCTCGGGGGGATCGGAGACCCAGTACTTC
14 | . | TRBJ2-1 | . | TRBV5-1 | CASSFGGTYNEQFF | TGCGCCAGCAGCTTTGGAGGGACCTACAATGAGCAGTTCTTC
17 | . | TRBJ1-3 | . | TRBV6-1 | CASSELPPEGWGNTIYF | TGTGCCAGCAGTGAACTACCCCCCGAGGGATGGGGAAACACCATATATTTT
16 | once | TRBJ2-2 | . | TRBV4-2 | CASSPPDRANTGELFF | TGTGCCAGCAGCCCCCCCGACAGAGCGAACACCGGGGAGCTGTTTTTT
15 | . | TRBJ1-2 | . | TRBV9 | CASTTALGSNYGYTF | TGTGCCAGCACGACCGCCCTCGGGTCTAACTATGGCTACACCTTC
17 | . | TRBJ1-1 | TRBD1 | TRBV6-1 | CASSARQGDVKNTEAFF | TGTGCCAGCAGTGCAAGACAGGGGGACGTTAAGAACACTGAAGCTTTCTTT
13 | few | TRBJ1-1 | TRBD1 | TRBV10-3 | CAISGQGGTEAFF | TGTGCCATCAGTGGACAGGGGGGGACTGAAGCTTTCTTT
14 | . | TRBJ1-1 | . | TRBV28 | CASSLLGVVTEAFF | TGTGCCAGCAGTTTATTAGGGGTGGTTACTGAAGCTTTCTTT
18 | few | TRBJ1-6 | . | TRBV30 | CAWSATTGMGSYNSPLHF | TGTGCCTGGAGTGCGACCACAGGGATGGGCTCCTATAATTCACCCCTCCACTTT
17 | . | TRBJ2-3 | TRBD1 | TRBV7-7 | CASSPTITTGETDTQYF | TGTGCCAGCAGCCCCACTATAACGACAGGGGAGACAGATACGCAGTATTTT
16 | . | TRBJ1-1 | . | TRBV29-1 | CSVDPLWAGGNTEAFF | TGCAGCGTTGACCCCCTATGGGCAGGAGGGAACACTGAAGCTTTCTTT
14 | . | TRBJ2-3 | TRBD1 | TRBV28 | CASPRQGLTDTQYF | TGTGCCAGCCCGAGACAGGGCCTCACAGATACGCAGTATTTT
13 | few | TRBJ2-5 | . | TRBV5-5 | CASSWTEQETQYF | TGTGCCAGCAGCTGGACAGAACAAGAGACCCAGTACTTC
15 | few | TRBJ2-1 | . | TRBV6-1 | CASSPDRSSYNEQFF | TGTGCCAGCAGTCCTGACAGGAGCTCCTACAATGAGCAGTTCTTC
18 | . | TRBJ2-3 | . | TRBV9 | CASSPSGTLSSRADTQYF | TGTGCCAGCAGCCCGTCCGGGACTCTCAGCTCCAGGGCAGATACGCAGTATTTT
15 | . | TRBJ1-1 | TRBD1 | TRBV9 | CASSSQTGLSTEAFF | TGTGCCAGCAGCTCCCAGACAGGGTTGAGCACTGAAGCTTTCTTT
15 | . | TRBJ1-2 | TRBD1 | TRBV28 | CASSGPGQGAGGYTF | TGTGCCAGCAGCGGGCCCGGACAGGGGGCTGGAGGCTACACCTTC
15 | few | TRBJ2-7 | TRBD2 | TRBV4-1 | CASSQVAGSSYEQYF | TGCGCCAGCAGCCAAGTAGCGGGAAGCTCCTACGAGCAGTACTTC
14 | . | TRBJ1-1 | . | TRBV7-8 | CASSLGAMNTEAFF | TGTGCCAGCAGCTTAGGGGCAATGAACACTGAAGCTTTCTTT